Listed below are T cell receptor beta chains from one sample, sequenced in a study of PD-1 blockade in classical Hodgkin lymphoma. Sequencing was performed with immunoSEQ multiplex PCR; in TCRdb, only in-frame clones are kept and a portion is missing. The table lists tens of thousands of clones, approximately 80% of them singletons. Sequencing used peripheral blood mononuclear cells (PBMCs), obtained before the second cycle of nivolumab. These receptors originate from a human donor with classical Hodgkin lymphoma. Each CDR3 is given with its conserved first and last residue. A D gene is named only where the DNA matches it firmly. Clone size is stated in some rows and not others, as once, few, many or a class when expanded.

J	V	length	size	D	DNA	CDR3
TRBJ1-3	TRBV10-3	19	few	.	TGTGCCATCAGTGAGCCTATACCGGGACAACGCCACTCTGGAAACACCATATATTTT	CAISEPIPGQRHSGNTIYF
TRBJ1-4	TRBV30	13	.	.	TGTGCCTGGAGTGATAGGGGAGGTGAAAAACTGTTTTTT	CAWSDRGGEKLFF
TRBJ1-3	TRBV7-8	15	.	.	TGTGCCAGCAGCTTATACACGGGGGATGGAAACACCATATATTTT	CASSLYTGDGNTIYF
TRBJ2-2	TRBV7-9	14	.	.	TGTGCCAGCAGCTTAGGCAGGGTGCCCGGGGAGCTGTTTTTT	CASSLGRVPGELFF
TRBJ1-2	TRBV7-2	16	few	.	TGTGCCAGCAGCTTAGCCACAGCAAGGCCCCCCTATGGCTACACCTTC	CASSLATARPPYGYTF
TRBJ2-5	TRBV18	12	.	.	TGTGCCAGCTCACCACTTGAAGGGACCCAGTACTTC	CASSPLEGTQYF
TRBJ2-2	TRBV6-1	15	.	TRBD1	TGTGCCAGCAGTTCTGGACAGGGCCGCACCGGGGAGCTGTTTTTT	CASSSGQGRTGELFF
TRBJ1-2	TRBV27	14	.	TRBD1	TGTGCCAGCAGTTTAAAGGGCAGGGGGTATGGCTACACCTTC	CASSLKGRGYGYTF
TRBJ2-1	TRBV7-6	14	.	TRBD1	TGTGCCAGCAGCCTGGGACAGGGGGCAAATGAGCAGTTCTTC	CASSLGQGANEQFF
TRBJ1-1	TRBV18	14	once	TRBD1	TGTGCCAGCTCACCGAGGACAGGGAACACTGAAGCTTTCTTT	CASSPRTGNTEAFF
TRBJ2-3	TRBV27	15	.	.	TGTGCCAGCAGTTTAATACAGGGGAGGCCAGATACGCAGTATTTT	CASSLIQGRPDTQYF
TRBJ2-7	TRBV5-1	13	once	.	TGCGCCAGCAGCTTTCGTGGTTTTGGCGAGCAGTACTTC	CASSFRGFGEQYF
TRBJ1-4	TRBV19	13	.	.	TGTGCCAGTAGTTCGCCAGTTAATGAAAAACTGTTTTTT	CASSSPVNEKLFF
TRBJ1-6	TRBV2	17	few	TRBD1	TGTGCCAGCAGTGTAAGGACAGGGACGGCCTATAATTCACCCCTCCACTTT	CASSVRTGTAYNSPLHF
TRBJ2-3	TRBV7-2	15	.	TRBD1	TGTGCCAGCAGCCTACAGGGGTTTGGCACAGATACGCAGTATTTT	CASSLQGFGTDTQYF
TRBJ1-1	TRBV2	12	.	.	TGTGCCAGCAGTGTGGTGAACACTGAAGCTTTCTTT	CASSVVNTEAFF
TRBJ2-5	TRBV5-4	13	.	.	TGTGCCAGCAGCAGTCCGGGGAAAGAGACCCAGTACTTC	CASSSPGKETQYF
TRBJ1-5	TRBV5-8	15	.	.	TGTGCCAGCAGCAGCGGGCGCGAAAGCAATCAGCCCCAGCATTTT	CASSSGRESNQPQHF
TRBJ1-1	TRBV5-1	16	.	.	TGCGCCAGCAACTTGGTTAGTGTAGGACTGGGGACTGAAGCTTTCTTT	CASNLVSVGLGTEAFF
TRBJ1-2	TRBV6-5	14	.	TRBD1	TGTGCCAGCAGTCTAGGGACAGGGGTGGGCGGCTACACCTTC	CASSLGTGVGGYTF
TRBJ2-2	TRBV19	15	.	TRBD1	TGTGCCAGTACAACACCGGGACAGGGTTCCGGGGAGCTGTTTTTT	CASTTPGQGSGELFF
TRBJ2-2	TRBV25-1	12	.	.	TGTGCCAGCAGGGGTAACACCGGGGAGCTGTTTTTT	CASRGNTGELFF
TRBJ2-7	TRBV7-2	15	.	.	TGTGCCAGCAGCATATCCGGGACTCAAACCTACGAGCAGTACTTC	CASSISGTQTYEQYF
TRBJ2-3	TRBV7-2	12	once	.	TGTGCCAGCAGACCACCAACAGATACGCAGTATTTT	CASRPPTDTQYF
TRBJ1-1	TRBV30	13	few	.	TGTGCCTGGAGTCCAGGTGGTTGGGCTGAAGCTTTCTTT	CAWSPGGWAEAFF
TRBJ2-2	TRBV28	15	.	.	TGTGCCAGCAGTTTTTTCAGGGCCATACAGGGGGAGCTGTTTTTT	CASSFFRAIQGELFF
TRBJ2-2	TRBV5-5	12	.	.	TGTGCCAGCAGCTTAGGATCCGGGGAGCTGTTTTTT	CASSLGSGELFF
TRBJ2-2	TRBV7-6	15	.	.	TGTGCCAGCAGCTTGTATAGAAAGAACACCGGGGAGCTGTTTTTT	CASSLYRKNTGELFF
TRBJ2-5	TRBV4-1	17	.	TRBD2	TGCGCCAGCAGCCGGTCTGCTAGCGGCCTGATTCAAGAGACCCAGTACTTC	CASSRSASGLIQETQYF
TRBJ2-1	TRBV14	17	.	TRBD2	TGTGCCAGCAGCCGCAAAGTGGCGGGGGGGCCTTACAATGAGCAGTTCTTC	CASSRKVAGGPYNEQFF
TRBJ2-2	TRBV28	14	.	TRBD1	TGTGCCAGCAGTTCGGGACAGACCACCGGGGAGCTGTTTTTT	CASSSGQTTGELFF
TRBJ1-3	TRBV30	15	few	.	TGTGCCTGGAGTGTACCCAGGGCCTCGGGAAACACCATATATTTT	CAWSVPRASGNTIYF
TRBJ2-1	TRBV6-6	12	.	.	TGTGCCAGCAGCCGCCCCCGCAATGAGCAGTTCTTC	CASSRPRNEQFF
TRBJ1-2	TRBV16	15	.	TRBD1	TGTGCCAGCAGCCTCGGGACAGGGGGCTACTATGGCTACACCTTC	CASSLGTGGYYGYTF
TRBJ1-6	TRBV7-8	15	.	.	TGTGCCAGCAGTCTATTCACAGGATCAGATTCACCCCTCCACTTT	CASSLFTGSDSPLHF
TRBJ2-1	TRBV4-3	17	.	TRBD2	TGCGCCAGCAGCCAAGATCTGGGCGGGGGGGCGCCCAATGAGCAGTTCTTC	CASSQDLGGGAPNEQFF
TRBJ1-4	TRBV9	15	.	.	TGTGCCAGCAGCGTAGGTAGACAGAGTAATGAAAAACTGTTTTTT	CASSVGRQSNEKLFF
TRBJ2-3	TRBV2	13	.	.	TGTGCCAGCAGTGGACAGGTCACAGATACGCAGTATTTT	CASSGQVTDTQYF
TRBJ2-3	TRBV6-5	15	.	.	TGTGCCAGCAGTTACGGGGGATCTAGCACAGATACGCAGTATTTT	CASSYGGSSTDTQYF
TRBJ2-1	TRBV28	16	once	TRBD1	TGTGCCAGCAGTTTATGGGGACAGGGGGCGCGGCATGAGCAGTTCTTC	CASSLWGQGARHEQFF
TRBJ2-7	TRBV10-3	18	few	TRBD1	TGTGCCATCAGTGAGTCGGGCCGGGGTCAAGGGACAGGCCTCGAGCAGTACTTC	CAISESGRGQGTGLEQYF
TRBJ2-7	TRBV6-5	13	.	TRBD1	TGTGCCAGCGGAGGGACAGGTCCCTACGAGCAGTACTTC	CASGGTGPYEQYF
TRBJ2-5	TRBV28	14	.	.	TGTGCCAGCAGTCGGACACGGGCGCAAGAGACCCAGTACTTC	CASSRTRAQETQYF
TRBJ2-3	TRBV19	16	few	.	TGTGCCAGTAGTACAGCAGGGGGGATGAACACAGATACGCAGTATTTT	CASSTAGGMNTDTQYF
TRBJ1-2	TRBV9	12	.	.	TGTGCCAGCAGCGACTCGACTGCTGGCTACACCTTC	CASSDSTAGYTF
TRBJ2-7	TRBV5-5	15	.	.	TGTGCCAGCAGCTTGGCAGGGGCTGAATCCTACGAGCAGTACTTC	CASSLAGAESYEQYF